This T cell receptor (beta chain) was retrieved from a study of control samples from healthy donors and cancer patients. Germline CDR1 KGHSH, CDR2 LQKENI. CDR3 size: 14 residues. Trimming stripped 4 bases from V and 5 bases from J, with 14 bases between. The data were produced by immunoSEQ multiplex PCR, yet TCRdb's version contains in-frame clones alone and is incomplete. The repertoire holds tens of thousands of clones, with 88% as singletons. The sequencing sample was made of blood. The chain uses TRBV18 and TRBJ2-5; no clear D gene. This receptor was identified in a woman in her 70s in good health. The CDR3 loop reads CASSRFSEGETQYF. The CDR3 DNA follows: TGTGCCAGCTCACGGTTTTCAGAAGGGGAGACCCAGTACTTC.